This entry lists 30 T cell receptor beta chains sequenced from one sample in a study of OX40 agonist ivuxolimab in advanced cancers. Sequencing used immunoSEQ multiplex PCR; TCRdb keeps in-frame clones, though not all of them. The table lists about 93,000 clones, about 91% of them singletons. The sequencing here drew on CD4+ or CD8+ T cells sorted from blood, taken in a trial of the OX40 agonist ivuxolimab. All receptors come from an adult with an advanced solid tumor such as melanoma, head and neck, liver or kidney cancer.

This chain links TRBV4-1 with TRBJ2-2, with 13 positions matching TRBD2. The CDR3 contains 16 residues. Germline trimming cut 4 bases from V and 1 base from J; bases unmatched to any gene: 0. Germline V lookup: CDR1 MGHRA, CDR2 YSYEKL. This CDR3 is CASSRLAGGNTGELFF. Written as DNA, the CDR3 is TGCGCCAGCAGCCGACTAGCGGGGGGGAACACCGGGGAGCTGTTTTTT.

The V call is TRBV10-3, the J call TRBJ2-7; a possible D gene is TRBD2 (6 bases). The germline gives CDR1 ENHRY, CDR2 SYGVKD. The ends were cut back, 9 bases at V and 4 bases at J, with 10 bases in the middle. The length of the CDR3 is 11 residues. For the CDR3, the DNA is TGTGCCATAACCCGGGGGTACGAGCAGTACTTC. Amino acid sequence: CAITRGYEQYF.

This chain links TRBV6-6 with TRBJ2-1, with TRBD1 as a possible D gene (5 bases). The CDR3 runs 14 residues. Trimming pared 0 bases from V and 6 bases from J, leaving 9 bases between. Germline V CDR1 and CDR2: MNHNY, SVGAGI (reference sequence). The CDR3 nucleotides read TGTGCCAGCAGTTACTCGACCCAGGGCAATGAGCAGTTCTTC. Its protein product is CASSYSTQGNEQFF.

The rearrangement links TRBV5-1 to TRBJ2-5; 7 bases map to TRBD2. CDR1 and CDR2 (germline): SGHRS, YFSETQ. This CDR3 comprises 15 residues. The J segment lost 5 bases and the V segment lost 4 bases, leaving 11 bases of the junction unmatched. CDR3 sequence reads: CASSPRAVGGETQYF. Written as DNA, the CDR3 is TGCGCCAGCAGCCCCCGGGCGGTCGGGGGGGAGACCCAGTACTTC.

This chain uses TRBV5-1 with TRBJ2-1; 8 nucleotides agree with TRBD2. V lost 2 bases to trimming and J lost 4 bases; unmatched junction nucleotides: 11. Germline CDR1 and CDR2: SGHRS and YFSETQ. CDR3 size: 17 residues. This CDR3 reads CASSFGFSGGKYNEQFF. The CDR3 DNA sequence: TGCGCCAGCAGCTTTGGTTTCAGCGGGGGAAAATACAATGAGCAGTTCTTC. Full variable domain (missing parts from reference TRBV5-1 and TRBJ2-1): KAGVTQTPRYLIKTRGQQVTLSCSPISGHRSVSWYQQTPGQGLQFLFEYFSETQRNKGNFPGRFSGRQFSNSRSEMNVSTLELGDSALYLCASSFGFSGGKYNEQFFGPGTRLTVL.

The rearrangement joins TRBV19 to TRBJ2-3; D ambiguous. The V gene lost 4 bases and the J gene lost 4 bases, with 9 bases spanning the gap. CDR3 length: 13 amino acids. Germline CDR1 reads LNHDA; CDR2 reads SQIVND (reference sequence). The CDR3 DNA reads TGTGCCAGTAGTACCGACTTTTCAGATACGCAGTATTTT. Its translation is CASSTDFSDTQYF.

This clone was picked up a small number of times. The chain is built from TRBV15 and TRBJ1-6; the D is unclear. Trimming shortened V by 0 bases and J by 0 bases, and 9 bases separated the two germline ends. The CDR3 length is 17 residues. From germline, CDR1 is LNHNV and CDR2 YYDKDF (reference sequence). The CDR3 region has the DNA TGTGCCACCAGCAGAGATCTTCAGAGCTCCTATAATTCACCCCTCCACTTT. Amino acid sequence: CATSRDLQSSYNSPLHF.

The gene calls are TRBV5-1 and TRBJ1-1; D gene uncertain. With 0 bases removed from V and 1 base from J, the gap between germline ends came to 4 bases. The CDR3 loop spans 13 amino acids. From germline, CDR1 is SGHRS and CDR2 YFSETQ. The CDR3 nucleotides read TGCGCCAGCAGCTTGGACAGGAACACTGAAGCTTTCTTT. It is translated as CASSLDRNTEAFF.

V and J are TRBV23-1 and TRBJ2-3; the D is unclear. TRBV23-1 is sorted into the ORF group, with uncertain function. CDR3 length: 13 residues. The V end was cut by 3 bases, the J end by 5 bases, with 9 bases between. The CDR3 coding sequence is TGCGCCAGCAGTCACGGCTTAGTAGATACGCAGTATTTT. This gives the protein CASSHGLVDTQYF.

Of note for this clone: Different DNA sequences within this sample yield the same CDR3. The chain combines TRBV27 with TRBJ2-2; D is undetermined. Trimming removed 0 bases from V and 1 base from J, with 3 bases in between. The CDR3 runs to 14 residues. The germline V gene has CDR1 MNHEY and CDR2 SMNVEV (reference sequence). In DNA form, the CDR3 reads TGTGCCAGCAGTTTATCAAGGAACACCGGGGAGCTGTTTTTT. Residues: CASSLSRNTGELFF.

V usage is TRBV2 and J usage is TRBJ1-6; no firm D call. V was trimmed by 3 bases and J by 7 bases, leaving 13 bases between them. This CDR3 region has 15 residues. CDR1 is SNHLY and CDR2 is FYNNEI in the germline V gene. Here the CDR3 DNA reads TGTGCCAGCAGTGATCCGCGCAGCCCGAATTCACCCCTCCACTTT. Encoded protein: CASSDPRSPNSPLHF.

The sample holds a few counts of this clone. The chain carries TRBV14 and TRBJ2-7; 10 bases agree with TRBD2. Trimming at V came to 1 base and at J to 8 bases, leaving 8 bases not matched to a gene. The germline CDR1 and CDR2 sequences are SGHDN and FVKESK. This CDR3 is built from 15 residues. The CDR3 protein is CASSQGASGRLQQYF. The CDR3 DNA reads as TGTGCCAGCAGCCAAGGGGCTAGCGGGAGACTACAGCAGTACTTC.

This CDR3 reads CASSTGTGLEQYF. In DNA form, the CDR3 reads TGTGCCAGCAGTACCGGGACAGGGCTTGAGCAGTACTTC. This rearrangement joins TRBV2 to TRBJ2-7, with 9 bases fitting TRBD1. The CDR3 extends over 13 amino acids. Germline CDR1 reads SNHLY; CDR2 reads FYNNEI. The trim removed 5 bases at V and 7 bases at J, leaving 6 bases unmatched.

The chain combines TRBV11-2 with TRBJ1-5; no clear D gene. The germline V gene encodes CDR1 SGHAT and CDR2 FQNNGV. Trimming cost V 1 base and J 3 bases, with 10 bases left between them. CDR3 length: 15 residues. CDR3 coding DNA: TGTGCCAGCAGCTTAGGAGGTAGTGCCAATCAGCCCCAGCATTTT. Its protein product is CASSLGGSANQPQHF.

The chain joins TRBV7-3 to TRBJ2-3; a weak D match, TRBD1 (6 bases). V lost 6 bases, J lost 0 bases, and 19 bases lay in between. The germline V gene encodes CDR1 SGHTA and CDR2 FQGTGA. The CDR3 has 17 amino acids. The CDR3: CASSHGGLPVSTDTQYF. The CDR3 DNA follows: TGTGCCAGCAGTCATGGGGGCTTGCCAGTTAGCACAGATACGCAGTATTTT.

The chain employs TRBV2 and TRBJ1-3; D call uncertain. Trimming took 5 bases from V and 3 from J, leaving 2 bases between them. The CDR3 is 11 amino acids. The germline V gene encodes CDR1 SNHLY and CDR2 FYNNEI. The CDR3 DNA is TGTGCCAGCAGTAATGGAAACACCATATATTTT. Translated, it gives CASSNGNTIYF.

The chain joins TRBV9 to TRBJ2-1, with 10 bases aligning to TRBD2. CDR3 length: 17 amino acids. Germline CDR1 is SGDLS and CDR2 is YYNGEE. Germline trimming cut 4 bases from V and 4 bases from J; bases unmatched to any gene: 11. The CDR3 bases are TGTGCCAGCAGCTCTAGCGGGAGACGGGGTGGTTACAATGAGCAGTTCTTC. Translated, it gives CASSSSGRRGGYNEQFF. The complete variable domain, with remaining parts taken from reference TRBV9 and TRBJ2-1, reads DSGVTQTPKHLITATGQRVTLRCSPRSGDLSVYWYQQSLDQGLQFLIQYYNGEERAKGNILERFSAQQFPDLHSELNLSSLELGDSALYFCASSSSGRRGGYNEQFFGPGTRLTVL.

This clone was seen only once. V and J are TRBV27 and TRBJ1-4, with D possibly matching TRBD1 (6 bases). The V gene's germline CDR1 is MNHEY and CDR2 SMNVEV (reference sequence). This CDR3 is 14 amino acids long. V was shortened by 3 bases and J by 8 bases, with 13 bases between the two germline ends. The CDR3 protein is CASSFRGLREKLFF. The CDR3 bases are TGTGCCAGCAGTTTCAGGGGTTTACGGGAAAAACTGTTTTTT.

The chain joins TRBV6-5 to TRBJ2-7, with 9 bases aligning to TRBD1. V lost 4 bases to trimming and J lost 5 bases; unmatched junction nucleotides: 6. Germline CDR1 reads MNHEY; CDR2 reads SVGAGI. The CDR3 contains 14 residues. DNA of the CDR3: TGTGCCAGCAGTTCTTCCTGGGACAGGGACGAGCAGTACTTC. This gives the protein CASSSSWDRDEQYF.

The chain couples TRBV5-8 to TRBJ1-1; D might be TRBD1 (5 bases). Germline V gene sequence: CDR1 SGHTS, CDR2 YDEGEE. The CDR3 extends over 13 amino acids. Trimming left V 6 bases short and J 3 bases short, with 12 bases between. CDR3: CASTMGVYTEAFF. In nucleotides, the CDR3 is TGTGCCAGCACCATGGGGGTCTACACTGAAGCTTTCTTT. Full variable domain (outside the CDR3, taken from reference TRBV5-8 and TRBJ1-1): EAGVTQSPTHLIKTRGQQATLRCSPISGHTSVYWYQQALGLGLQFLLWYDEGEERNRGNFPPRFSGRQFPNYSSELNVNALELEDSALYLCASTMGVYTEAFFGQGTRLTVV.

V gene TRBV7-8 combines with J gene TRBJ1-1; D uncertain. CDR1 is SGHVS and CDR2 is FQNEAQ in the germline V gene. The length of the CDR3 is 15 residues. Trimming left V 5 bases short and J 1 base short, with 14 bases between. CDR3 sequence reads: CASSPNVGTNTEAFF. In DNA form, the CDR3 reads TGTGCCAGCAGCCCCAACGTGGGCACGAACACTGAAGCTTTCTTT.

The chain couples TRBV19 to TRBJ1-2; no reliable D call. The length of the CDR3 is 14 residues. CDR1 LNHDA and CDR2 SQIVND come from the germline V gene (reference sequence). V was pared by 4 bases and J by 5 bases, with 14 bases between. The CDR3 protein is CASSTRTGSYGYTF. In nucleotides, the CDR3 is TGTGCCAGTAGTACCAGGACGGGATCATATGGCTACACCTTC.

The CDR3 bases are TGTGCCAGCAGCTCACAGCCGGGATCCCTGGGGTCACCCCTCCACTTT. As protein: CASSSQPGSLGSPLHF. This rearrangement joins TRBV7-2 to TRBJ1-6; no reliable D call. Germline-derived CDR1 and CDR2 are SGHTA and FQGNSA. The CDR3 is 16 amino acids. The V end was cut by 4 bases, the J end by 10 bases, with 20 bases between.

J is TRBJ2-2 and V is TRBV7-8, with 10 nucleotides matching TRBD2. Germline values: CDR1 SGHVS, CDR2 FQNEAQ. The CDR3 runs to 17 residues. V dropped 6 bases and J dropped 4; count of bases not matched to a gene: 11. CDR3 residues: CASREWVASGSTGELFF. In DNA form, the CDR3 reads TGTGCCAGCAGGGAGTGGGTGGCTAGCGGGAGCACCGGGGAGCTGTTTTTT.

The gene calls are TRBV27 and TRBJ2-1, with TRBD2 matching 7 bases. This CDR3 has 16 amino acids. Germline loops: CDR1 MNHEY, CDR2 SMNVEV (reference sequence). Losses at the gene ends were 8 bases for V and 1 base for J; bases not matched to a gene: 11. The CDR3 bases are TGTGCCAGCGCCCCGAGGCCCGGGGGGTCCTACAATGAGCAGTTCTTC. This translates into CASAPRPGGSYNEQFF.

This chain uses TRBV4-1 with TRBJ1-2; a weak D match, TRBD1 (6 bases). Trimming pared 3 bases from V and 8 bases from J, leaving 16 bases between. Germline CDR1 and CDR2: MGHRA and YSYEKL. The CDR3 is 14 residues long. The CDR3 DNA is TGCGCCAGCAGCCATCCCGACAGGATTCACGGCTACACCTTC. This translates into CASSHPDRIHGYTF.

V usage is TRBV4-2 and J usage is TRBJ1-2; D is possibly TRBD1 (5 bases). The CDR3 is 14 residues long. Looked up from germline, CDR1 is LGHNA and CDR2 is YNFKEQ. Trimming left V 5 bases short and J 3 bases short, with 13 bases between. This CDR3 reads CASSSAGGDYGYTF. As DNA, the CDR3 is TGTGCCAGCAGCTCGGCGGGGGGGGACTATGGCTACACCTTC.

The V call is TRBV29-1, the J call TRBJ2-5, with a tentative D call TRBD1 (6 bases). Germline-derived CDR1 and CDR2 are SQVTM and ANQGSEA. The V end lost 1 base, the J end lost 2 bases, and 14 bases lay between the germline ends. This CDR3 comprises 15 residues. The DNA of the CDR3 is TGCAGCGTTGAAGGGCGAACAGGGACACAAGAGACCCAGTACTTC. Encoded protein: CSVEGRTGTQETQYF.

The V and J genes are TRBV5-1 and TRBJ2-1, with D perhaps TRBD1 or TRBD2 (5 bases each). Germline V gene lookup returns CDR1 SGHRS and CDR2 YFSETQ. V lost 7 bases to trimming and J lost 0 bases, with 14 bases between them. This CDR3 contains 15 residues. The chain's CDR3 is CASGSGQNSYNEQFF. In DNA form, the CDR3 reads TGCGCCAGCGGTTCGGGGCAGAACTCCTACAATGAGCAGTTCTTC.

Only a few counts were recorded for this clone. The chain uses TRBV5-1 and TRBJ1-4; tentative D call: TRBD1 (6 bases). The germline V gene encodes CDR1 SGHRS and CDR2 YFSETQ. The CDR3 has 15 amino acids. Trimming removed 4 bases at V and 4 bases at J, with 14 bases between. Here the CDR3 reads CASSERGGINEKLFF. The CDR3 region has the DNA TGCGCCAGCAGCGAGAGAGGGGGGATTAATGAAAAACTGTTTTTT.